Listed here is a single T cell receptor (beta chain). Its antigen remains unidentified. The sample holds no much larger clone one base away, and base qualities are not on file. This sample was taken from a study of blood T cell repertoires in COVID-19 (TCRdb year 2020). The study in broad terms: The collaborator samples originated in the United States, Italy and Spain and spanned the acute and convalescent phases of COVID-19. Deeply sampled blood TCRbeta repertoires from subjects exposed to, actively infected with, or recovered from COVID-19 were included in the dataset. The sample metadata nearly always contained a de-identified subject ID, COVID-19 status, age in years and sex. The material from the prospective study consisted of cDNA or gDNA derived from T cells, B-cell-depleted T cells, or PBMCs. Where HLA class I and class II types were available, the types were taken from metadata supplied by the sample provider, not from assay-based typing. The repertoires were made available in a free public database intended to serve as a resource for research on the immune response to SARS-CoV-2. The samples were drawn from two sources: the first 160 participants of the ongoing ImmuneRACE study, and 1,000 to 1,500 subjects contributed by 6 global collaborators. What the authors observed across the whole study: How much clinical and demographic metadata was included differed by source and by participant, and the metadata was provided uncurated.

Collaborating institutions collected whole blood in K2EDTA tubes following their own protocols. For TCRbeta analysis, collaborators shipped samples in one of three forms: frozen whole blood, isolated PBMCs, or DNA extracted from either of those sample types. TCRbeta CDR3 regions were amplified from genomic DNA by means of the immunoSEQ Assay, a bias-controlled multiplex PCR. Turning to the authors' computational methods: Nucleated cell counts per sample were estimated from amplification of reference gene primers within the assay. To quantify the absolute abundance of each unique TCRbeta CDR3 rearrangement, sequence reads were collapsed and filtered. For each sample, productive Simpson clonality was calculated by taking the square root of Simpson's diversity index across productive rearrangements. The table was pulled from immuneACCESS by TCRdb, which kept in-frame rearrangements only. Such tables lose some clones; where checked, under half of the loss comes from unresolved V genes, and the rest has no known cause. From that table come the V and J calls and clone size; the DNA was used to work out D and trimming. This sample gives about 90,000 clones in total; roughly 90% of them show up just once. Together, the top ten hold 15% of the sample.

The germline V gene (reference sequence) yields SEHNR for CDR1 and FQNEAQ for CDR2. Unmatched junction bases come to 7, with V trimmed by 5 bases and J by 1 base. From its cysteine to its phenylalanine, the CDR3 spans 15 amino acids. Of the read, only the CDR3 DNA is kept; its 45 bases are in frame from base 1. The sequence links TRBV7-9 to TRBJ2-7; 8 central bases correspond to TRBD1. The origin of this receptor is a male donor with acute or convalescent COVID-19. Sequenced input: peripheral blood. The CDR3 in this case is CASSRLGDRSYEQYF. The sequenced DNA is TGTGCCAGCAGCCGGTTGGGGGACAGGTCCTACGAGCAGTACTTC.